This TCR beta chain originates from a study of spatial heterogeneity in lung cancer. Study background: Detected sequences consistently included more beta-chain ones than alpha-chain ones.

Every TCR cDNA molecule carried a tag that served as a unique molecular identifier. TCRdb re-analysed the 5' RACE reads in MiXCR, keeping a single row per CDR3 protein. The sample has some 44,000 distinct CDR3 sequences; approximately 14% are singletons. The time point denotes: sample taken at primary tumor resection. No cells were sorted before sequencing. The whole RNA sequenced was extracted from tumor, nontumor lung or frozen PBMC. From germline, CDR1 is SGHVS and CDR2 FNYEAQ. The CDR3 contains 14 residues. Deletions cut 5 bases from V and 2 bases from J, with 12 bases between. The receptor's source is a male donor with early-stage non-small cell lung cancer. The rearrangement uses TRBV7-6 and TRBJ1-1; no reliable D call. The material sequenced was PBMCs, taken at surgery. The CDR3: CASSVSGRNTEAFF. CDR3 bases: TGTGCCAGCAGCGTTTCAGGAAGAAACACTGAAGCTTTCTTT. The full variable domain, completed using reference TRBV7-6 and TRBJ1-1, is GAGVSQSPRYKVTKRGQDVALRCDPISGHVSLYWYRQALGQGPEFLTYFNYEAQQDKSGLPNDRFSAERPEGSISTLTIQRTEQRDSAMYRCASSVSGRNTEAFFGQGTRLTVV.